Below, one TCR beta chain is given with its context. No cognate antigen has been identified for it. The cohort consisted of 600 or so healthy bone marrow donors. All cohort members were sampled while nominally healthy, although unrecorded immune exposures were likely present. The donor tested CMV seronegative, placing the donor among the 352 seronegative members of the cohort. Every donor gave a peripheral blood sample, and the peripheral blood mononuclear cells from that sample were used for TCR beta sequencing. The Qiagen DNeasy Blood Extraction Kit was used to extract genomic DNA from the blood cell samples. This sample was included in a study of cytomegalovirus exposure and HLA in healthy donors (dated by TCRdb to about 2017). General notes on the study: An earlier analysis of several hundred of the donors reported about 300 Gb of sequence data and around 100 million unique TCR beta sequences obtained from roughly 180 million T cells. An early release covering more than 500 HLA-typed donors comprised about 300 gigabases of sequencing data and roughly 85 million unique TCR sequences. The genetic ancestry cluster associated with self-reported Caucasian donors included around 76% of the roughly 390 genotyped donors. The study aimed to test whether signatures of past pathogen exposure could be identified by cataloging public T cell receptors. The study used immunosequencing to profile the T cell repertoires of several hundred subjects and linked those repertoires to cytomegalovirus serostatus. Besides the first cohort of roughly 660 subjects, a separate validation cohort made up of roughly 120 different subjects was used. High-throughput TCR immunosequencing, statistical association of individual TCRs with disease status, and machine learning were combined to predict cytomegalovirus infection status. To study patterns of TCR occurrence, a later analysis re-analyzed previously published TCR beta repertoires from around 660 donors and added high-resolution HLA genotyping. Rather than drawing on any new phenotypic data, the later analysis identified candidate immune exposures from TCR beta sequences and the way those sequences occurred across donors. An earlier analysis of approximately 630 of the donors applied high-throughput TCR beta sequencing to assess whether each TCR beta V gene segment acted as functional or pseudogenic. Alongside the repertoire data, information on donor age, sex, ethnicity and CMV serostatus was compiled. Genome-wide SNP genotypes for about 65% of the 666 donors were used in a later genetic analysis, which treated that subset as a discovery cohort. All discovery cohort repertoires had been generated on a single sequencing platform. Class I and class II HLA loci were covered by the typing at four-digit resolution. Typing coverage varied by locus: 629-630 donors for A, B, C, DRB1 and DQB1; roughly 510 for DQA1; over 600 for DPA1; fewer than 480 for DPB1. Roughly five DR-DQ haplotypes were treated as single units for association and clustering because of strong linkage in the cohort. On average, about 200,000 unique TCR beta nucleotide sequences were sequenced per donor among about 400 genotyped donors of the cohort, with roughly 18% of those sequences being non-productive. Results the study describes overall, beyond this receptor: The study listed 164 TCR beta chains as associated with cytomegalovirus. A further reported finding was that TCR beta sequences accurately predicted the HLA-A and HLA-B alleles for most subjects in the first cohort. Strong co-occurrence of HLA alleles, especially DR and DQ, made assigning TCR associations to individual alleles difficult. Some 16 rarely observed V segments, including chromosome 9 orphons, were excluded from the earlier analysis of several hundred of the donors because counts were too low. Specific HLA alleles were associated with 15,000 to 20,000 TCR beta sequences at a false discovery rate of 0.05 in a later analysis. A group of highly shared sequence variants was considered likely to be a technical artifact of the sequencing pipeline. Roughly uniform sequencing depth across donors was assumed in presence/absence analyses, although this assumption may not hold. In a later analysis, several top co-occurrence clusters were reported to appear linked to parvovirus B19, influenza, CMV and Epstein-Barr virus. Broadly in line with IMGT annotations, most TCR beta V segments showed up in productive rearrangements about 87% or about 30% of the time in an earlier analysis of a few hundred of the donors. Because HLA typing was missing for some donors at each locus, association tests included only the typed subset. The classifier was reported to diagnose cytomegalovirus status with high specificity and sensitivity in both the original and validation cohorts. While some public TCRs were present in many individuals, most TCR sequences turned up only very rarely across donors. In a later analysis, HLA-associated TCR beta chains were found to be more clonally expanded and to have lower generation probabilities than equally common non-associated chains. In a later analysis, most CMV-associated TCR beta chains were found to appear HLA-restricted, with HLA associations seemingly driven largely by CMV exposure. Correlated functional status among segregating V segments might be attributable to linkage disequilibrium, but an unknown experimental factor could not be ruled out. The authors suggested that the approach could potentially be extended to other disease states and immunological phenotypes. In a later genetic analysis, fewer N-insertions in productive TCRs were reported among donors in an Asian-associated ancestry cluster than the approximately 670-donor mean. A few of the identified cytomegalovirus-associated TCR beta chains were confirmed in vitro to be specific for cytomegalovirus antigens. In a later analysis, TCR association rates were found to vary across HLA loci, with the most associated TCRs seen for DRB1 alleles and the fewest for HLA-C alleles. V-gene and J-gene trimming of TCR beta chains was associated with a missense DCLRE1C variant in a later genetic analysis, and the association was replicated in an independent cohort. The only immune exposure information available for the cohort was CMV serostatus. Only TCR beta chains were sequenced in this cohort, and the absence of alpha or paired-chain data limited detectable features.

The library was generated by the immunoSEQ multiplex PCR assay. For the multiplex PCR, a mixture combining 60 forward primers for TCR Vbeta segments and 13 reverse primers for TCR Jbeta segments was used. The CDR3 region of rearranged TCR beta genes was amplified from genomic DNA by a multiplex PCR assay. The amplified TCR beta libraries were sequenced on the Illumina HiSeq System as 87-base-pair reads. In the original analysis: Across the 500 to 850 repertoires, a later analysis counted 80 million or so unique TCR beta chains, roughly 11 million of which were shared by at least two donors. A nearest-neighbor algorithm error-corrected the raw reads and collapsed the reads into unique sequences, merging closely related sequences to remove PCR and sequencing errors. To assign V, D and J gene segments, CDR3 sequences were aligned to IMGT reference sequences. For a sequence to be retained, at least a six-nucleotide match to both a V gene segment and a J gene segment was required. Rearrangements were classified as productive when the CDR3 lacked stop codons and remained in frame with V and J, and all other rearrangements were classified as non-productive. Following IMGT convention, CDR3 was defined as the stretch from the second conserved V-encoded cysteine up to the conserved J-encoded phenylalanine. The earlier analysis of 587 of the donors excluded any sequence lacking an unambiguous match to a single V gene segment. An earlier analysis of a few hundred of the donors called V segments functional above 56.7% productive rearrangements and segregating when the between-donor standard deviation exceeded 5%. A statistical classification framework was built for diagnosing cytomegalovirus status from the catalog of TCR beta chain sequences. V and J gene assignment, in a later analysis, came from comparing TCR nucleotide sequences with IMGT/GENE-DB human TR gene sequences. The TCRdist pipeline was used in a later analysis to assign CDR3 sequences and most-parsimonious VDJ recombination scenarios. In a later analysis, every TCR beta chain was defined by the combination of its CDR3 amino acid sequence and its V-gene family, and reads without a unique V-gene family were dropped. As a way to deal with suspected cross-contamination and a sequencing artifact, a later analysis dropped more than 500 nucleotide sequences that were highly shared and had low generation probability. In a later analysis, a clonal expansion index was calculated for each public chain from normalized within-repertoire ranks of inferred template counts. A later analysis computed generation probabilities with a VDJ recombination model fitted to out-of-frame rearrangements, and checked the results against IGoR. A later analysis scored TCR-TCR, TCR-HLA and TCR-CMV co-occurrence with hypergeometric tests, applying a repertoire-size bias correction to TCR pairs. False discovery rates were estimated in a later analysis by permuting HLA or CMV assignments 20 times. In a later analysis, co-occurring TCRs were grouped with DBSCAN, and TCRdist sequence similarity was added when clustering was performed within HLA-allele-positive subsets. Repertoires with fewer than 30,000 or more than 120,000 public chains were left out of co-occurrence clustering, as were about 5 repertoires with anomalous nucleotide sharing. TCRdb mirrors the immuneACCESS table, restricted to in-frame sequences. Some clones are absent from its copies; in checked studies, under half trace to an unresolved V gene, and the reason for the others is unknown. The V and J calls and clone size come from that table; D and trimming were worked out from the DNA. The sample's clone listing holds some 130,000 clones. Over 1.5% of the sample lies in the top ten.

The source material was PBMCs. This receptor was taken from a young man in good health and CMV-seronegative.

CDR3 sequence: CASSQGRGGYTF. The DNA sequence is as follows: TGCGCCAGCAGCCAGGGGAGGGGCGGCTACACCTTC. The rearranged chain carries TRBV4-3 and TRBJ1-2; possibly the D gene is TRBD1, per 5 matching bases. Including cysteine and phenylalanine, the CDR3 has 12 amino acids. Kept here is only the CDR3 DNA, which spans 36 bases and is read in frame from base 1. CDR1 and CDR2 (LGHNA, YSLEER) derive from the germline V gene. V is clipped by 3 bases and J by 8 bases, and the sequence between their germline boundaries is 10 bases long.